This TCR beta chain is from a study of T cells in localized non-small cell lung cancer. Germline V gene lookup returns CDR1 SEHNR and CDR2 FQNEAQ (reference sequence). With 5 bases removed from V and 2 bases from J, the gap between germline ends came to 16 bases. The CDR3 contains 15 residues. Using immunoSEQ multiplex PCR, the repertoire was profiled, and TCRdb retains in-frame clones only, with some absent. The profile shows about 74,000 clones, roughly 80% of them singletons. With respect to this clone: The antigen is unknown.

Notes on the study in general: Greater T cell density in blood accompanied longer overall survival. Peak T cell clonality was found in uninvolved adjacent lung, exceeding tumor. Heterogeneity stays possible, as sequencing covered only one tumor region. The study detected a median 57 of the top 100 tumor clones in adjacent lung.

The TCR comes from a female donor older than 55 with stage I lung adenocarcinoma. This chain joins TRBV7-9 and TRBJ2-7; D perhaps matches TRBD1 (5 bases). The material was peripheral blood, obtained before any cancer treatment. The CDR3 reads CASSPLGRLTYEQYF. The CDR3 DNA sequence: TGTGCCAGCAGCCCTCTGGGGCGCCTTACCTACGAGCAGTACTTC.